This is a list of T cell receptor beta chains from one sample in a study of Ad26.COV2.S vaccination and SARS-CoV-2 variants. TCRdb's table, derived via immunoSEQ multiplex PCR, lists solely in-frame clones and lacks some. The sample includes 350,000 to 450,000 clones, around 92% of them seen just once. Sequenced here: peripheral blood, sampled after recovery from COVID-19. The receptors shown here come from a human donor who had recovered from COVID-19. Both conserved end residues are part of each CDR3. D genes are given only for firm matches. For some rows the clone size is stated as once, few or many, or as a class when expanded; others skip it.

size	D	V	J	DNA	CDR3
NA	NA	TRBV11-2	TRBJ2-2	TGTGCCAGCAGCTTAGATCCGGCAGGGGTTGGCCGGGAGCTGTTTTTT	CASSLDPAGVGRELFF
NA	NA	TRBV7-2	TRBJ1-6	TGTGCCAGCAGCTTAGGGCGGGTGTCACCCCTCCACTTT	CASSLGRVSPLHF
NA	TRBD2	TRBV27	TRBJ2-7	TGTGCCAGCAGTCAGAGACTAGCGGGGGGGCACGAGCAGTACTTC	CASSQRLAGGHEQYF
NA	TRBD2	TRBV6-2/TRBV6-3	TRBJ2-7	TGTGCCAGCAGCCTCCGGACTAGCGGGGGATACGAGCAGTACTTC	CASSLRTSGGYEQYF
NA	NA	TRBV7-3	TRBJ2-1	TGTGCCAGCAGCTTAACCTCCAGTCCCCCGAGCTCCTACAATGAGCAGTTCTTC	CASSLTSSPPSSYNEQFF
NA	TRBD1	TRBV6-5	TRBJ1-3	TGTGCCAAATCTCGGGACAGAGGCTCTGGAAACACCATATATTTT	CAKSRDRGSGNTIYF
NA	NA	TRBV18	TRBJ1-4	TGTGCCAGCTCGCCGATAGCGGGGACGGACGAAAAACTGTTTTTT	CASSPIAGTDEKLFF
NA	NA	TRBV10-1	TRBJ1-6	TGCGCCAGCAGCTCCGGAGGGACCGATAATTCACCCCTCCACTTT	CASSSGGTDNSPLHF
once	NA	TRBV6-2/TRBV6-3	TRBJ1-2	TGTGCCAGCAGTTACTCTGACGGGGGGTTAGAGTATGGCTACACCTTC	CASSYSDGGLEYGYTF
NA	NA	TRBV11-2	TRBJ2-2	TGTGCCAGCAGCTTATTCGCACCTCACTCCTTCGCGAACACCGGGGAGCTGTTTTTT	CASSLFAPHSFANTGELFF
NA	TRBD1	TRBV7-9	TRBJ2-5	TGTGCCAGCAGCACGGACAGGGCGAGGCAAGAGACCCAGTACTTC	CASSTDRARQETQYF
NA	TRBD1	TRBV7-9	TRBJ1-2	TGTGCCAGCAGCTTATTGGGACAGGCGACGGGAGCTGGCTACACCTTC	CASSLLGQATGAGYTF
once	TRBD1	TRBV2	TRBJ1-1	TGTGCCAGCAGTATCCGGGACAGGAGGAACACTGAAGCTTTCTTT	CASSIRDRRNTEAFF
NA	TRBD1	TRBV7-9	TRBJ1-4	TGTGCCAGCAGCGACAGGGACAAGGTTAATGAAAAACTGTTTTTT	CASSDRDKVNEKLFF
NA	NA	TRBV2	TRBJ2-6	TGTGCCAGCAGTCCAGGCCGTGGGGCCAACGTCCTGACTTTC	CASSPGRGANVLTF
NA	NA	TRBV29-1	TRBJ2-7	TGCAGCGTTGAAGTTCAAGTAGGGGGGTACGAGCAGTACTTC	CSVEVQVGGYEQYF
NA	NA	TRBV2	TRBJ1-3	TGTGCCAGCAGTGAGAGACTAATCTCTGGAAACACCATATATTTT	CASSERLISGNTIYF
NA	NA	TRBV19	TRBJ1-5	TGTGCCAGTAGAGGGGCTAGCAATCAGCCCCAGCATTTT	CASRGASNQPQHF
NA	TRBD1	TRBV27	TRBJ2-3	TGTGCCAGCAGCTCAGGGGGCGGTACGCAGTATTTT	CASSSGGGTQYF
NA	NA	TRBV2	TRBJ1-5	TGTGCCAGCAGTGCCCCCCCCCAGGGTCAGCCCCAGCATTTT	CASSAPPQGQPQHF
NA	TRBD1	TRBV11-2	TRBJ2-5	TGTGCCAGCAGCTTAGTAACAGGGGGCCAAGAGACCCAGTACTTC	CASSLVTGGQETQYF
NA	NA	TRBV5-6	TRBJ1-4	TGTGCCAGCAGCTTAAAAGGGGGTGCATACGAAAAACTGTTTTTT	CASSLKGGAYEKLFF
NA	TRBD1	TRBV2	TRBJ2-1	TGTGCCAGCAGAGGACAGGGTAAGAATGAGCAGTTCTTC	CASRGQGKNEQFF
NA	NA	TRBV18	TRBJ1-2	TGTGCCAGCTCACCATCGAGGTCACAGGCAGAGAGCTACACCTTC	CASSPSRSQAESYTF
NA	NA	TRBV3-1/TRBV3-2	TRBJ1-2	TGTGCCAGCAGCACCACGGGAGGGGCCAACTATGGCTACACCTTC	CASSTTGGANYGYTF
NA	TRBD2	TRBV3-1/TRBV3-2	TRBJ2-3	TGTGCCAGCAGCCTTTCCAGGACTAGTGATACGCAGTATTTT	CASSLSRTSDTQYF
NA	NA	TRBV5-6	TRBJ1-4	TGTGCCAGCAGCTTGGCTGGCGGTGAAATTGAAAAACTGTTTTTT	CASSLAGGEIEKLFF
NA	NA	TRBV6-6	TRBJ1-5	TGTGCCAGCCAGGGGATTCTTCAGGGCAATCAGCCCCAGCATTTT	CASQGILQGNQPQHF
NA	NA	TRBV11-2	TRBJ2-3	TGTGCCAGCAGCTTAGGGGGCAGGGGCACAGATACGCAGTATTTT	CASSLGGRGTDTQYF
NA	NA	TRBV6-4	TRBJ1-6	TGTGCCAGCAGTGACTCGGGAGGGTCGGACTATAATTCACCCCTCCACTTT	CASSDSGGSDYNSPLHF
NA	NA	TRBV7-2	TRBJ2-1	TGTGCCAGCAGCATCCCCCGCTCCTCGGGGGCCGGCGACAATGAGCAGTTCTTC	CASSIPRSSGAGDNEQFF
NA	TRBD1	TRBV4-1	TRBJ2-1	TGCGCCAGCACCTTGACAGGGCGGCGGGATGAGCAGTTCTTC	CASTLTGRRDEQFF
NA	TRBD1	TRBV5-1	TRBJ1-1	TGCGCCAGCAGCTTACAGGGGATGAACACTGAAGCTTTCTTT	CASSLQGMNTEAFF
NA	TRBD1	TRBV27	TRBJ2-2	TGTGCCAGCAGTTTATCAGGGGGCGGGAACACCGGGGAGCTGTTTTTT	CASSLSGGGNTGELFF
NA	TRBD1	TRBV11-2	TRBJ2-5	TGTGCCAGCAGCTTTACAGGGGAAGAGACCCAGTACTTC	CASSFTGEETQYF
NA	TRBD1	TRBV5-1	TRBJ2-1	TGCGCCAGCAGCCATCAGGCTCCAGGGGGCAATGAGCAGTTCTTC	CASSHQAPGGNEQFF
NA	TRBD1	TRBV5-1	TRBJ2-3	TGCGCCAGCAGCTTGGTTGCGACAGGGGGCCTAAGAGATACGCAGTATTTT	CASSLVATGGLRDTQYF
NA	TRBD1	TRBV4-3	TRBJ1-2	TGCGCCAGCAGCCAAGATATAAGACAGGGGGAAGAGGTCGAAGGCTACACCTTC	CASSQDIRQGEEVEGYTF
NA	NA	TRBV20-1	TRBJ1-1	TGCAGTGCTAGGTACACTGAAGCTTTCTTT	CSARYTEAFF
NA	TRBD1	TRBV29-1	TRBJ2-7	TGCAGCGGCAGACAGGGGACCTACGAGCAGTACTTC	CSGRQGTYEQYF
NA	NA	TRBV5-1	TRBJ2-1	TGCGCCAGCAGCTTGTTCCAGGTACCCAATGAGCAGTTCTTC	CASSLFQVPNEQFF
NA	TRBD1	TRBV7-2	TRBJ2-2	TGTGCCAGCAGCCGGACAGGGGGCGCGAACACCGGGGAGCTGTTTTTT	CASSRTGGANTGELFF
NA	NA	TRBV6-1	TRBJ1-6	TGTGCCAGCAGTGAAACACCTGTTGCGCCCCTCCACTTT	CASSETPVAPLHF
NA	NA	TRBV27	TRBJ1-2	TGTGCCAGCAGTTCCCGGAACCGACAGTATGGCTACACCTTC	CASSSRNRQYGYTF
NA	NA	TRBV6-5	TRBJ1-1	TGTGCCAGCAGTTACCGTCGGACACGGGTAGGGACTGAAGCTTTCTTT	CASSYRRTRVGTEAFF
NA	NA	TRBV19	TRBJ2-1	TGTGCCAGTAGTCAGAGCGGCGTAGAGCAGTTCTTC	CASSQSGVEQFF
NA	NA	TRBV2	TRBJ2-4	TGTGCCAGCAGTGGCAGTTCCAGGCTAGCCAAAAACATTCAGTACTTC	CASSGSSRLAKNIQYF
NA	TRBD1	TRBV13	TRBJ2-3	TGTGCCAGCAGCTTAGCCGGACAGGTGGCAGATACGCAGTATTTT	CASSLAGQVADTQYF
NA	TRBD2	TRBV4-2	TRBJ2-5	TGTGCCAGCAGCCCACTTACTTTAGCGGGGCAAGAGACCCAGTACTTC	CASSPLTLAGQETQYF
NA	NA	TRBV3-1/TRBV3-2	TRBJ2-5	TGTGCCAGCAGCCAAGAACGCTTGGGCGGGCCGCCCCAGTACTTC	CASSQERLGGPPQYF
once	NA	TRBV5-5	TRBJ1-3	TGTGCCAGCAGCGGAACAGGGACATTCTCCGGAAACACCATATATTTT	CASSGTGTFSGNTIYF